Listed below are T cell receptor beta chains from one sample, sequenced in a study of T cell repertoires in cytomegalovirus infection. TCRdb re-derived calls from the reads in MiXCR, one entry per CDR3 protein. The data show 800,000 to 950,000 distinct CDR3 sequences, with approximately 29% seen just once and over 10% held by the top ten. Their antigens are not known. The material was cultured CD8+ T cells from PBMCs, obtained from culture after CMV antigen stimulation. Receptor source: a human donor in good health (CMV status not recorded). Some clones in this sample may be carry-over from other donors' samples. The CDR3 runs from the conserved cysteine through the conserved F or W. A D gene is named only where the DNA matches it firmly. Some rows mark clone size as missing; the rest say once, few, many or name a class of expanded clone.

CDR3 DNA | CDR3 protein | D gene | clone size | J gene | V gene
TGTGCCAGCAGCGGAGGGCTAGCCCCTTCCTACGAGCAGTACTTC | CASSGGLAPSYEQYF | . | . | TRBJ2-7 | TRBV13
TGTGCCAGCAGCATTGTATGGGACAGGCTCCCCTGGGACTATGGCTACACCTTC | CASSIVWDRLPWDYGYTF | TRBD1 | . | TRBJ1-2 | TRBV7-2
TGTGCCAGCAGTTGGGGACACCGCACAGATACGCAGTATTTT | CASSWGHRTDTQYF | . | . | TRBJ2-3 | TRBV12-3/TRBV12-4
TGTGCCAGCAGTTACGGGCCAGGGTGGAATGAGCAGTTCTTC | CASSYGPGWNEQFF | . | many | TRBJ2-1 | TRBV6-5
TGTGCCAGCAGTTCAACCTGGGACGGTCTGAGCTCCTACGAGCAGTACTTC | CASSSTWDGLSSYEQYF | . | few | TRBJ2-7 | TRBV27
TGCAGTGCTAGAGATAGAATCCTCGGGGGCACAGATACGCAGTATTTT | CSARDRILGGTDTQYF | . | few | TRBJ2-3 | TRBV20-1
TGTGCCAGCAGCTTACTTGCGGGGACCCGCACAGATACGCAGTATTTT | CASSLLAGTRTDTQYF | . | . | TRBJ2-3 | TRBV7-9
TGTGCCAGTAGTATAGTAGAAGGGATTGAGACCCAGTACTTC | CASSIVEGIETQYF | . | . | TRBJ2-5 | TRBV19
TGTGCCAGCAGCTTAAATTGGGAGGCCAGTCAAGAGACCCAGTACTTC | CASSLNWEASQETQYF | . | . | TRBJ2-5 | TRBV11-2
TGTGCCATCAGTGAGGACAGCTTCAATCAGCCCCAGCATTTT | CAISEDSFNQPQHF | . | . | TRBJ1-5 | TRBV10-3
TGTGCCAGCAGTTTAGTGGGCTCTCACAATGAGCAGTTCTTC | CASSLVGSHNEQFF | . | few | TRBJ2-1 | TRBV12-3/TRBV12-4
TGCGCCAGCAGCGGTCGGACCGGGGAAGCCGGGGAGCTGTTTTTT | CASSGRTGEAGELFF | . | few | TRBJ2-2 | TRBV4-1
TGTGCCAGCACCGGATCGCAGGCGTCTGGGGCCAACGTCCTGACTTTC | CASTGSQASGANVLTF | . | . | TRBJ2-6 | TRBV6-5
TGCGCCAGCACCACCCTGGGGGGACAGGAGTATAATGAAAAACTGTTTTTT | CASTTLGGQEYNEKLFF | TRBD1 | once | TRBJ1-4 | TRBV10-2
TGTGCCAGTAGTCAGGCCACTGAAGCTTTCTTT | CASSQATEAFF | . | . | TRBJ1-1 | TRBV19
TGTGCCAGCAGTTTCGAGGGCAGGTCTACCTACGAGCAGTACTTC | CASSFEGRSTYEQYF | . | . | TRBJ2-7 | TRBV28
TGTGCCAGCAGCTTAGTACAGGGTAGCAATCAGCCCCAGTATTTT | CASSLVQGSNQPQYF | . | . | TRBJ2-3 | TRBV7-6
TGCAGCGTTGAATTAGCGGGGGTCCAAGAGACCCAGTACTTC | CSVELAGVQETQYF | TRBD2 | . | TRBJ2-5 | TRBV29-1
TGTGCCAGCAGTTTTAGGACTAGCGGGGGGGCCAGTTTTAATGAGCAGTTCTTC | CASSFRTSGGASFNEQFF | TRBD2 | . | TRBJ2-1 | TRBV12-3/TRBV12-4
TGTGCCAGCAGTGGAAACCACCCCCTAAACACCATATATTTT | CASSGNHPLNTIYF | . | many | TRBJ1-3 | TRBV6-1